This T cell receptor beta chain was captured in a study of Graves' ophthalmopathy and Graves' hyperthyroidism. General study points: Detection in blood was also observed for most expanded thyroid clonotypes above 0.001 frequency.

As concerns this clonotype: Its antigen remains unknown.

Germline V gene data show CDR1 as MDHEN and CDR2 as SYDVKM. The V and J ends lost 6 bases and 1 base respectively, with 13 bases between them. CDR3 length: 14 amino acids. Amplified material comprised TCR beta CDR3 regions derived from RNA transcripts. RT-PCR in the first round used HTBI primers; a second-round multiplex PCR followed. TCRdb ran MiXCR on the multiplex PCR reads and lists one entry per CDR3 protein. The sample has over a million distinct CDR3 sequences; less than 45% are singletons. Sequencing input: peripheral blood or thyroid tissue (not recorded which). This chain connects TRBV28 to TRBJ2-7, with D unresolved. This receptor was identified in an adult man with Graves' hyperthyroidism. As DNA, the CDR3 is TGTGCCAGCAGAATGGGGTCTGTTTCCTACGAGCAGTACTTC. Translating gives CASRMGSVSYEQYF.